The clone carrying this T cell receptor beta chain showed up many times. Antigen specificity is unknown. The investigators amplified TCR beta CDR3 regions from RNA transcripts. HTBI primers were used for first-round RT-PCR of the TCR CDR3. TCRdb re-called the multiplex PCR reads with MiXCR, one entry per CDR3 protein. The table includes about 350,000 distinct CDR3 sequences, around 14% detected once. If no ophthalmopathy progression occurred within 18 months, Graves' hyperthyroidism was stable. This entry is derived from a study of T cells in Graves' hyperthyroidism and ophthalmopathy. Study summary: Before treatment of any kind, peripheral blood was taken at initial diagnosis. Study-level findings and limits: In the blood, most expanded thyroid clonotypes above 0.001 appeared as well.

V lost 5 bases to trimming and J lost 2 bases; unmatched junction nucleotides: 3. Germline values: CDR1 SNHLY, CDR2 FYNNEI. The CDR3 is made up of 14 amino acids. Sequencing was performed on blood. This TCR was sampled from a woman aged 30 to 39 with Graves' hyperthyroidism. The genes are TRBV2 and TRBJ1-5, with 7 nucleotides matching TRBD1. CDR3 DNA: TGTGCCAGCAGTCCGCAGGGGGGCAATCAGCCCCAGCATTTT. Amino acids: CASSPQGGNQPQHF.